This T cell receptor beta chain emerged from a study of T cell responses to AZD1222 COVID-19 vaccine. TCRdb's table, derived via immunoSEQ multiplex PCR, lists solely in-frame clones and lacks some. The table shows about 100,000 clones, with just over 85% occurring only once. CDR1 and CDR2 (germline): SGDLS, YYNGEE. The CDR3 loop spans 16 amino acids. V was clipped by 3 bases and J by 1 base, with 13 bases between them. The chain links TRBV9 to TRBJ2-2; D assignment may be TRBD1 or TRBD2 (5 bases each). The sequence was obtained from an adult in good health. Sample: peripheral blood, taken on day 0 of AZD1222 vaccination. The CDR3 reads CASSALVGVNTGELFF. The CDR3 DNA sequence: TGTGCCAGCAGCGCCCTAGTGGGGGTGAACACCGGGGAGCTGTTTTTT.